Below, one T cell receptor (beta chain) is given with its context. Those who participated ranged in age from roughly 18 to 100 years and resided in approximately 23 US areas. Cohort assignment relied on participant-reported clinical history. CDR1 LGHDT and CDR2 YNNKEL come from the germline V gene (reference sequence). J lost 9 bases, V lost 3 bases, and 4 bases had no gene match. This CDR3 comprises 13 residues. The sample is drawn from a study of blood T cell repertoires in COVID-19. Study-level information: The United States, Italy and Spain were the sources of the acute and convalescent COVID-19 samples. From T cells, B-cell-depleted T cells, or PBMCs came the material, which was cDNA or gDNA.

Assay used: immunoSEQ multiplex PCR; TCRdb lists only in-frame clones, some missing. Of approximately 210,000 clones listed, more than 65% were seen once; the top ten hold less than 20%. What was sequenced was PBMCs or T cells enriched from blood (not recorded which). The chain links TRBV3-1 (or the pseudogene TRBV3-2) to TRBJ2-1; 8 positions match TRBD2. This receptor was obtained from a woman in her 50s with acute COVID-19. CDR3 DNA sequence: TGTGCCAGCAGCCAGATTAGCGGGGCTGAGCAGTTCTTC. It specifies CASSQISGAEQFF.